This T cell receptor beta chain was sequenced for a study of T cell repertoires in cytomegalovirus infection. Study context: Indicated by public TCR beta signatures were CMV infection and matching HLA type.

Each CDR3 protein is one row after TCRdb ran MiXCR on the reads. The sample consists of 570,000 or so distinct CDR3 sequences, about 39% of them appearing once. The table lists this clonotype with a few counts. As yet, its antigen is unknown. The receptor was derived from a human donor in good health (CMV status not recorded). Some clones in this sample may be carry-over from other donors' samples. The input for sequencing was cultured PBMCs, taken from culture after CMV antigen stimulation.

Here the CDR3 DNA reads TGTGCCAGCAGCTCCCAGGGGGGACATGCTTACTACGAGCAGTACTTC. The encoded protein is CASSSQGGHAYYEQYF. The chain recombines TRBV11-2 with TRBJ2-7; maybe TRBD1 (7 bases). With 4 bases removed from V and 3 bases from J, the gap between germline ends came to 19 bases. Germline V gives CDR1 SGHAT, CDR2 FQNNGV. This CDR3 region has 16 residues.